This entry concerns a single TCR beta chain. Under the authors' procedure: Estimation of nucleated cell counts was performed using reference gene primer amplification. Profiled with immunoSEQ multiplex PCR; TCRdb holds only in-frame clones, not every one. V and J calls and clone size are as listed in that table; D and trimming were resolved from the DNA. The sample includes thousands of clones, more than 60% of them seen just once. The data stem from a study of blood T cell repertoires in COVID-19. Study-wide background: From the United States, Italy and Spain came samples of acute and convalescent COVID-19. The analysed material was cDNA or gDNA that came from T cells, B-cell-depleted T cells, or PBMCs.

The sample consisted of peripheral blood. This receptor was identified in a human donor in a cohort sampled during active COVID-19.

The CDR3 spells CASSQALLRGETQYF. The CDR3 DNA sequence: TGTGCCAGCAGCCAAGCGTTGCTCCGGGGGGAGACCCAGTACTTC. The chain couples TRBV14 to TRBJ2-5; tentatively, D is TRBD2 (6 bases). Trimming pared 1 base from V and 5 bases from J, leaving 14 bases between. Germline V CDR1 and CDR2: SGHDN, FVKESK. This CDR3 has 15 amino acids.